This TCR beta chain stems from a study of T cell changes during pregnancy in multiple sclerosis (dated by TCRdb to between 2018 and 2020). Background on the whole study: In women with multiple sclerosis, the researchers looked at how the T cell repertoire shifted as pregnancy progressed.

To prepare the library, the immunoSEQ multiplex PCR assay was applied. In TCRdb, the immuneACCESS table is reduced to in-frame sequences with V and J assigned. These tables do not hold every clone; where another copy was compared, an unresolved V gene accounts for under half, and the others remain unexplained. This sample comprises around 96,000 clones, 94% of them detected only once. The top ten constitute roughly 2.4% of the sample. Reading from cysteine to phenylalanine, the CDR3 counts 15 amino acids. Left in the record is the CDR3 DNA by itself, 45 bases read in frame from the first base. As encoded in the germline V gene (reference sequence), CDR1 is SGHNT while CDR2 is YYREEE. The V end loses 0 bases and the J end loses 0 bases, and a stretch of 8 bases separates them. Note on this clone: What antigen it recognizes has not been identified. No base qualities exist here, and no much larger clone lies one base off it.

The chain employs TRBV5-4 and TRBJ2-3; TRBD2 could be the D gene, as 6 bases match. The starting material was peripheral blood, obtained in the third trimester of pregnancy. This receptor was identified in a female donor with multiple sclerosis, enrolled in a pregnancy study. The CDR3 region: CASSLGGDSTDTQYF. In nucleotides, the sequence is TGTGCCAGCAGCTTGGGCGGGGATAGCACAGATACGCAGTATTTT.